This entry lists 18 T cell receptor beta chains sequenced from one sample in a study of regulatory T cells in long-lasting Graves disease. Indicated time point: newly diagnosed GD, antithyroid drugs for less than 3 months. Extracted PBMC RNA gave rise to the TCR library. With iRepertoire HTBI primers and Arm-PCR of CDR3 regions, TCR beta libraries were built. MiXCR, applied by TCRdb to the multiplex PCR reads, yields one record per CDR3 protein. Among 500,000 to 700,000 distinct CDR3 sequences listed, approximately 15% were seen once. These records were also assigned to another study, of T cells in Graves' hyperthyroidism and ophthalmopathy.

The sample consisted of peripheral blood mononuclear cells (PBMCs), taken at new diagnosis, from a patient treated with antithyroid drugs. The receptors shown here come from a woman under 40 with Graves disease.

This clonotype was detected many times. The genes are TRBV6-2 or TRBV6-3 and TRBJ2-1; 9 nucleotides line up with TRBD2. The CDR3 runs to 17 residues. J gave up 6 bases and V 4 bases, and 13 bases lay outside the gene matches. Germline V gene sequence: CDR1 MNHEY, CDR2 SVGEGT. CDR3 amino acids: CASSSVAGAASVNEQFF. CDR3 nucleotide sequence: TGTGCCAGCAGTTCCGTAGCGGGAGCAGCGTCGGTCAATGAGCAGTTCTTC.

About this clonotype itself: A much larger clone differs from this one at a single base, so this may be a read error. The V gene is TRBV6-2 or TRBV6-3, the J gene TRBJ2-3; 10 bases fit TRBD2. With the DNA end fitting TRBJ2-5 better, the J assignment may be wrong. CDR1 is MNHEY, CDR2 SVGEGT, per germline. This CDR3 comprises 15 residues. The CDR3 nucleotides read TGTGCCAGCAGTTACATAGCGGGAGGTGGAGAGACCCAGTACTTC. It encodes CASSYIAGGGETQYF.

This clonotype was observed many times. The rearrangement uses TRBV12-3 or TRBV12-4 and TRBJ2-2, with D unresolved. The germline V and J ends were trimmed by 3 bases and 5 bases, with 10 bases remaining between them. CDR3 size: 14 residues. CDR3 sequence (DNA): TGTGCCAGCAGTTTCGGGCAGGTAACCGGGGAGCTGTTTTTT. It is translated as CASSFGQVTGELFF.

This chain's CDR3 is CASSDRYTEAFF. The CDR3 DNA reads as TGCGCCAGCAGTGACCGTTACACTGAAGCTTTCTTT. V usage is TRBV10-2 and J usage is TRBJ1-1; D is unclear. The germline V and J ends were trimmed by 3 bases and 3 bases, with 5 bases remaining between them. The CDR3 has 12 amino acids. The germline V gene encodes CDR1 WSHSY and CDR2 SAAADI.

This sequence joins TRBV19 and TRBJ2-1; D tentatively reads TRBD1 or TRBD2 (6 bases each). Deletions cut 1 base from V and 7 bases from J, with 14 bases between. The CDR3 has 15 residues. CDR1 and CDR2 (germline): LNHDA, SQIVND (reference sequence). The chain's CDR3 is CASSIGGLAQNEQFF. CDR3 nucleotides: TGTGCCAGTAGTATAGGGGGGCTAGCGCAAAATGAGCAGTTCTTC.

This clonotype was seen ten or more times. This rearrangement joins TRBV7-9 to TRBJ2-3, with TRBD1 identical over 9 bases. V dropped 5 bases and J dropped 8; count of bases not matched to a gene: 8. Germline V CDR1 and CDR2: SEHNR, FQNEAQ (reference sequence). The CDR3 contains 14 residues. This CDR3 is CASSGTGLGGTQYF. Written as DNA, the CDR3 is TGTGCCAGCAGCGGGACAGGGTTGGGAGGTACGCAGTATTTT.

At least ten counts were recorded for this clonotype. Here the CDR3 reads CASSLPREDTDTQYF. CDR3 sequence (DNA): TGTGCCAGCAGCTTACCCAGGGAGGACACAGATACGCAGTATTTT. This chain joins TRBV7-9 and TRBJ2-3; weak D call: TRBD2 (6 bases). Germline CDR1 is SEHNR and CDR2 is FQNEAQ (reference sequence). CDR3 length equals 15 residues. The ends were cut back, 2 bases at V and 2 bases at J, with 11 bases in the middle.

This clonotype was picked up a small number of times. This chain uses TRBV29-1 with TRBJ2-1, with a possible D match to TRBD2 (6 bases). This CDR3 spans 14 amino acids. V dropped 4 bases and J dropped 0 bases, with 10 bases sitting between them. Per germline, CDR1 SQVTM and CDR2 ANQGSEA. CDR3 region: CSVGFGSSYNEQFF. The CDR3 coding sequence is TGCAGCGTTGGGTTCGGGAGCTCCTACAATGAGCAGTTCTTC.

This chain joins TRBV10-3 and TRBJ2-3; TRBD1 is a possible D gene (6 bases). V was trimmed by 4 bases and J by 2 bases, leaving 16 bases between them. The CDR3 length is 16 residues. The germline CDR1 and CDR2 sequences are ENHRY and SYGVKD. CDR3 bases: TGTGCCATCAGTGGAAGACCAGGGGCCATCACAGATACGCAGTATTTT. This codes for CAISGRPGAITDTQYF.

Comment on this clonotype: It may be a read error: a sequence one base away is much more abundant. This rearrangement joins TRBV30 to TRBJ2-5; TRBD1 matches 7 bases. Germline V gene data show CDR1 as GTSNPN and CDR2 as SVGIG (reference sequence). The CDR3 has 14 residues. The junction had 10 bases not matched to a gene; V was cut back by 0 bases and J by 9 bases. The CDR3 DNA sequence: TGTGCCTGGAGTGTACAGGGGAGTTGGGAGCCCCAGTACTTC. It encodes CAWSVQGSWEPQYF.

This clonotype has ten or more counts. This chain uses TRBV30 with TRBJ2-7; 9 bases map to TRBD1. Looked up from germline, CDR1 is GTSNPN and CDR2 is SVGIG (reference sequence). The V gene end was trimmed by 4 bases and the J gene end by 6 bases; junction bases not matched to a gene: 7. This CDR3 contains 13 residues. In nucleotides, the CDR3 is TGTGCCTGGAAAGGGACAGGGTCTTCCGAGCAGTACTTC. Translation gives CAWKGTGSSEQYF.

The J gene is TRBJ2-1, the V gene TRBV24-1; TRBD1 or TRBD2 may be the D gene (5 bases each). The J call is doubtful: the DNA matches TRBJ2-5 better. CDR1 is KGHDR and CDR2 is SFDVKD in the germline V gene. CDR3 length: 13 amino acids. The CDR3 sequence is CATSSYRGGNQYF. The CDR3 coding sequence is TGTGCCACCAGTTCCTACCGTGGGGGAAACCAGTACTTC.

This clonotype was seen repeatedly, ten times or more. The chain joins TRBV24-1 to TRBJ2-1, with 8 bases identical to TRBD2. The CDR3 consists of 16 residues. J was trimmed by 7 bases and V by 3 bases; bases with no gene match: 10. CDR1 is KGHDR and CDR2 is SFDVKD in the germline V gene. CDR3 DNA: TGTGCCACCAGTGATACTCGGCTAGCGGGTCTTAATGAGCAGTTCTTC. Residues: CATSDTRLAGLNEQFF.

The rearrangement links TRBV12-3 or TRBV12-4 to TRBJ1-2, with D possibly being TRBD1 (5 bases). The V end lost 5 bases, the J end lost 3 bases, and 16 bases lay between the germline ends. The length of the CDR3 is 15 residues. In nucleotides, the CDR3 is TGTGCCAGCAGTCCCCGCGGAGGGGAGGACTATGGCTACACCTTC. This codes for CASSPRGGEDYGYTF.

The CDR3 sequence: CASSSLGTGWHGQFF. The DNA for the CDR3 is TGTGCCAGCAGTTCCTTGGGGACAGGGTGGCATGGGCAGTTCTTC. The chain combines TRBV28 with TRBJ2-1; TRBD1 matches at 9 bases. This CDR3 has 15 residues. Per the germline V gene, CDR1 is MDHEN and CDR2 is SYDVKM. V lost 4 bases, J lost 12 bases, and 13 bases stayed unmatched.

At least ten counts were recorded for this clonotype. The chain recombines TRBV12-3 or TRBV12-4 with TRBJ2-2; 10 bases align to TRBD2. There are 16 residues in the CDR3. Germline trimming cut 5 bases from V and 0 bases from J; bases unmatched to any gene: 3. CDR3 residues: CASSQAGGANTGELFF. The CDR3 DNA reads as TGTGCCAGCAGTCAAGCGGGAGGGGCGAACACCGGGGAGCTGTTTTTT.

The chain recombines TRBV19 with TRBJ2-1; TRBD2 aligns across 11 bases. CDR1 is LNHDA and CDR2 is SQIVND in the germline V gene (reference sequence). This CDR3 comprises 14 residues. Germline trimming cut 7 bases from V and 7 bases from J; bases unmatched to any gene: 6. CDR3 DNA: TGTGCCAGTACAACTAGCGGGAGAGGTAATGAGCAGTTCTTC. Translating gives CASTTSGRGNEQFF.

For this clonotype: Compared with germline, one end of the junction differs, possibly owing to a read error. This sequence joins TRBV18 and TRBJ1-1; the D gene is possibly TRBD1 (5 bases). CDR1 and CDR2 from the germline V gene are KGHSH and LQKENI. This CDR3 contains 15 residues. The CDR3 region has the DNA TGTGCCCGCTCACCCGAAAAGACAGCTAACACTGAAGCTTTCTTT. Protein: CARSPEKTANTEAFF.